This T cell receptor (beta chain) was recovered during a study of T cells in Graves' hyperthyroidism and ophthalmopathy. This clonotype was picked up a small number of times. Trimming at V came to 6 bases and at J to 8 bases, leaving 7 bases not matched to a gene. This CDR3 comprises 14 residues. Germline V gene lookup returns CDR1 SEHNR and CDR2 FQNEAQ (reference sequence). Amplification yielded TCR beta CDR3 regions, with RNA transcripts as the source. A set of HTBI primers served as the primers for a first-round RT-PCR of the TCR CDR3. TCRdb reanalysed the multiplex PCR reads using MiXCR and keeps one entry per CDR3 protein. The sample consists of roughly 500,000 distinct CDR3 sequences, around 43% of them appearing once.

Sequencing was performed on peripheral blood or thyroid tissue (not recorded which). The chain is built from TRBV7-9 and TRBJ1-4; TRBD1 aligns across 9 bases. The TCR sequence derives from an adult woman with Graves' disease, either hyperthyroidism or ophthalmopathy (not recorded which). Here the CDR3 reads CASSSGTGNEKLFF. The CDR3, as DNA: TGTGCCAGCAGTTCCGGGACAGGGAACGAAAAACTGTTTTTT.